The rows below give T cell receptor beta chains drawn from one sample of a study of cytomegalovirus exposure and HLA in healthy donors. Generated by immunoSEQ multiplex PCR, the TCRdb table keeps only in-frame clones and is missing some. The sample gives about 110,000 clones, approximately 79% of which show up once; around 15% is in the top ten. The sequenced material came from PBMCs. Source of these receptors: a woman in her thirties or forties in good health and CMV-seropositive. Each CDR3 is given with its conserved first and last residue. D genes are given only for firm matches. Expanded clones are given a class, and other clones once, few, many or no size at all.

d_call: TRBD2; j_call: TRBJ2-3; v_call: TRBV4-3; clone_size: -; cdr3_aa: CASSQVEGLATDTQYF; cdr3_nt: TGCGCCAGCAGCCAAGTTGAGGGACTAGCAACAGATACGCAGTATTTT
d_call: TRBD2; j_call: TRBJ2-1; v_call: TRBV2; clone_size: -; cdr3_aa: CATTSGGIGEQFF; cdr3_nt: TGTGCCACTACTAGCGGGGGGATCGGTGAGCAGTTCTTC
d_call: TRBD1; j_call: TRBJ1-2; v_call: TRBV29-1; clone_size: -; cdr3_aa: CSVESGTGLGYTF; cdr3_nt: TGCAGCGTTGAGTCCGGGACAGGGCTCGGCTACACCTTC
d_call: -; j_call: TRBJ1-6; v_call: TRBV25-1; clone_size: -; cdr3_aa: CASSESVSYNSPLHF; cdr3_nt: TGTGCCAGCAGTGAATCGGTCTCCTATAATTCCCCCCTCCACTTT
d_call: TRBD1; j_call: TRBJ1-4; v_call: TRBV4-1; clone_size: few; cdr3_aa: CASSLTGGREKLFF; cdr3_nt: TGCGCCAGCAGCCTTACAGGGGGCCGAGAAAAACTGTTTTTT
d_call: -; j_call: TRBJ2-7; v_call: TRBV12-2; clone_size: few; cdr3_aa: CASRLARQGANYEQYF; cdr3_nt: TGTGCAAGTCGCTTAGCGCGTCAGGGGGCTAACTACGAGCAGTACTTC
d_call: -; j_call: TRBJ2-2; v_call: TRBV11-2; clone_size: -; cdr3_aa: CASSPEIGRGISGELFF; cdr3_nt: TGTGCCAGCAGCCCAGAGATTGGCCGGGGAATATCCGGGGAGCTGTTTTTT
d_call: TRBD2; j_call: TRBJ2-7; v_call: TRBV7-3; clone_size: -; cdr3_aa: CASSRGGTGGPDEQYF; cdr3_nt: TGTGCCAGCAGCAGAGGAGGCACGGGGGGGCCGGACGAGCAGTACTTC
d_call: TRBD1; j_call: TRBJ1-4; v_call: TRBV6-6; clone_size: few; cdr3_aa: CASRKGQTNEKLFF; cdr3_nt: TGTGCCAGCAGAAAGGGACAGACCAATGAAAAACTGTTTTTT
d_call: TRBD2; j_call: TRBJ2-7; v_call: TRBV18; clone_size: -; cdr3_aa: CASSPTSGGASEQYF; cdr3_nt: TGTGCCAGCTCACCAACTAGCGGGGGGGCCAGCGAGCAGTACTTC
d_call: -; j_call: TRBJ1-1; v_call: TRBV30; clone_size: few; cdr3_aa: CAWSVGGVGTEAFF; cdr3_nt: TGTGCCTGGAGTGTAGGGGGAGTTGGGACTGAAGCTTTCTTT
d_call: -; j_call: TRBJ1-3; v_call: TRBV19; clone_size: -; cdr3_aa: CASSIQSAVVDTIYF; cdr3_nt: TGTGCCAGTAGTATCCAATCCGCGGTAGTGGACACCATATATTTT
d_call: -; j_call: TRBJ1-3; v_call: TRBV7-9; clone_size: -; cdr3_aa: CASSLGPGNTIYF; cdr3_nt: TGTGCCAGCAGTTTAGGGCCTGGAAACACCATATATTTT
d_call: -; j_call: TRBJ2-7; v_call: TRBV2; clone_size: -; cdr3_aa: CASSELEGSEQYF; cdr3_nt: TGTGCCAGCAGTGAACTAGAGGGTTCCGAGCAGTACTTC
d_call: TRBD1; j_call: TRBJ1-4; v_call: TRBV5-5; clone_size: few; cdr3_aa: CASARDRGATNEKLFF; cdr3_nt: TGTGCCAGCGCCCGGGACAGGGGCGCAACTAATGAAAAACTGTTTTTT
d_call: TRBD1; j_call: TRBJ2-7; v_call: TRBV18; clone_size: -; cdr3_aa: CASSPGQVYEQYF; cdr3_nt: TGTGCCAGCTCACCCGGACAGGTCTACGAGCAGTACTTC
d_call: -; j_call: TRBJ2-7; v_call: TRBV25-1; clone_size: -; cdr3_aa: CASSEMGRNAYEQYF; cdr3_nt: TGTGCCAGCAGTGAGATGGGCAGGAACGCCTACGAGCAGTACTTC
d_call: TRBD1; j_call: TRBJ1-1; v_call: TRBV5-1; clone_size: few; cdr3_aa: CASRLSGTANTEAFF; cdr3_nt: TGCGCCAGCAGGTTATCCGGGACAGCGAACACTGAAGCTTTCTTT
d_call: -; j_call: TRBJ1-1; v_call: TRBV5-4; clone_size: -; cdr3_aa: CAVRGPDTEAFF; cdr3_nt: TGTGCCGTGCGGGGTCCGGACACTGAAGCTTTCTTT
d_call: TRBD2; j_call: TRBJ2-5; v_call: TRBV27; clone_size: -; cdr3_aa: CASSFQIGGAQGPQYF; cdr3_nt: TGTGCCAGCAGTTTTCAGATCGGGGGGGCCCAGGGGCCCCAGTACTTC
d_call: TRBD1; j_call: TRBJ2-6; v_call: TRBV6-4; clone_size: -; cdr3_aa: CASSEQGAPGANVLTF; cdr3_nt: TGTGCCAGCAGTGAACAGGGGGCCCCTGGGGCCAACGTCCTGACTTTC
d_call: -; j_call: TRBJ1-2; v_call: TRBV2; clone_size: few; cdr3_aa: CASSETGYGYTF; cdr3_nt: TGTGCCAGCAGTGAAACCGGCTATGGCTACACCTTC
d_call: -; j_call: TRBJ1-6; v_call: TRBV18; clone_size: few; cdr3_aa: CASSQDSNSPLHF; cdr3_nt: TGTGCCAGCTCACAGGACAGTAATTCACCCCTCCACTTT
d_call: TRBD2; j_call: TRBJ2-1; v_call: TRBV6-6; clone_size: -; cdr3_aa: CASSYRRGGPGEQFF; cdr3_nt: TGTGCCAGCAGTTATCGGCGGGGGGGCCCTGGTGAGCAGTTCTTC
d_call: TRBD2; j_call: TRBJ2-2; v_call: TRBV19; clone_size: -; cdr3_aa: CASSTTGLVLTGELFF; cdr3_nt: TGTGCCAGTAGTACCACCGGACTAGTACTTACCGGGGAGCTGTTTTTT
d_call: -; j_call: TRBJ1-1; v_call: TRBV6-5; clone_size: medium-sized; cdr3_aa: CASSKRENTEAFF; cdr3_nt: TGTGCCAGCAGTAAACGGGAGAACACTGAAGCTTTCTTT
d_call: -; j_call: TRBJ1-2; v_call: TRBV28; clone_size: -; cdr3_aa: CASSPSGTGGYGYTF; cdr3_nt: TGTGCCAGCAGCCCGTCCGGGACCGGGGGATATGGCTACACCTTC
d_call: TRBD2; j_call: TRBJ2-5; v_call: TRBV7-9; clone_size: -; cdr3_aa: CASSLNSGGMQETQYF; cdr3_nt: TGTGCCAGCAGCTTGAATAGCGGGGGGATGCAAGAGACCCAGTACTTC
d_call: TRBD1; j_call: TRBJ2-1; v_call: TRBV5-6; clone_size: -; cdr3_aa: CASSLPTGGFHEQFF; cdr3_nt: TGTGCCAGCAGCTTGCCGACAGGGGGATTCCATGAGCAGTTCTTC
d_call: TRBD1; j_call: TRBJ2-1; v_call: TRBV5-4; clone_size: few; cdr3_aa: CASSLVGQGTYNEQFF; cdr3_nt: TGTGCCAGCAGCTTGGTAGGACAGGGGACATACAATGAGCAGTTCTTC
d_call: -; j_call: TRBJ1-2; v_call: TRBV6-6; clone_size: few; cdr3_aa: CASRQGDYGYTF; cdr3_nt: TGTGCCAGCAGACAGGGAGACTATGGCTACACCTTC